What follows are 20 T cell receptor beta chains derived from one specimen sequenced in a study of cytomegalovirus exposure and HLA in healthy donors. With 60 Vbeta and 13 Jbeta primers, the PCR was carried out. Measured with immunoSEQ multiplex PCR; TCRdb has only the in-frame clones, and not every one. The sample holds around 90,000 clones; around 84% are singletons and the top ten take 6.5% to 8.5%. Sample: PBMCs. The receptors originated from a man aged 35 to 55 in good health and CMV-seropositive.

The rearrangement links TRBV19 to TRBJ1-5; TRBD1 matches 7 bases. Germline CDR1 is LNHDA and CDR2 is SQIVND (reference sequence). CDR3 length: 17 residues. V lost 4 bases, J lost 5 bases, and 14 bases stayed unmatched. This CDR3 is CASSSPLRDSAYQPQHF. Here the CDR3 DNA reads TGTGCCAGTAGTAGCCCTCTCCGGGACAGTGCATATCAGCCCCAGCATTTT.

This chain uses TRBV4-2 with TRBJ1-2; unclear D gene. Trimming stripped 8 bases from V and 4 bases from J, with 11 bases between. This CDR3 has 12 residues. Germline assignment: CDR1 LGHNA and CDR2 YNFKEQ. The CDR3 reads CASRGTGYGYTF. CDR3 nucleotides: TGTGCCAGCCGTGGTACGGGCTATGGCTACACCTTC.

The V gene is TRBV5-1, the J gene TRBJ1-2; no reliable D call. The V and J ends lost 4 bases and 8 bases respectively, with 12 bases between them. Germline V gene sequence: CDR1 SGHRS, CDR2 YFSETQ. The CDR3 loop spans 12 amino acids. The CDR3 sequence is CASSTTTEGYTF. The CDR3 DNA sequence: TGCGCCAGCAGCACCACGACTGAGGGCTACACCTTC.

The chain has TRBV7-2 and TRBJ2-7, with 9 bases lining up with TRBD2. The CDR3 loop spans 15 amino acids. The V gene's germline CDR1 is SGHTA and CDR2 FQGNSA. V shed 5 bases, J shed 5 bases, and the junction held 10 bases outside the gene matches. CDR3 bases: TGTGCCAGCAGCCGGTTACTAGCGGGTTGGGACGAGCAGTACTTC. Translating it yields CASSRLLAGWDEQYF.

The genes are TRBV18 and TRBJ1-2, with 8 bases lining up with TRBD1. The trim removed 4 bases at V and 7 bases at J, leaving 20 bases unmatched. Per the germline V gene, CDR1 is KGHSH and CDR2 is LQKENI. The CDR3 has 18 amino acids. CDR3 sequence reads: CASSHPGQASAQVVGYTF. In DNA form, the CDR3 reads TGTGCCAGCTCACACCCGGGACAGGCATCCGCCCAGGTTGTTGGCTACACCTTC.

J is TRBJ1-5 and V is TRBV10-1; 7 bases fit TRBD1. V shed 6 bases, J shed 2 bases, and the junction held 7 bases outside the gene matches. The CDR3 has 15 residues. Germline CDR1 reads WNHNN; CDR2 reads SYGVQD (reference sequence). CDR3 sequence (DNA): TGCGCCAGCAGAAAGACAGGGAGGCGCAATCAGCCCCAGCATTTT. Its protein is CASRKTGRRNQPQHF.

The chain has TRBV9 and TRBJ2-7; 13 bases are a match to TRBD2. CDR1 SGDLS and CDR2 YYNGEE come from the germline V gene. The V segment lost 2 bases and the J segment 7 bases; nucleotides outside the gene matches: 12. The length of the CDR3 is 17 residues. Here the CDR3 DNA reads TGTGCCAGCAGCGTGACGGGACTAGCGGGGATCTACGAGGAGCAGTACTTC. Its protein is CASSVTGLAGIYEEQYF.

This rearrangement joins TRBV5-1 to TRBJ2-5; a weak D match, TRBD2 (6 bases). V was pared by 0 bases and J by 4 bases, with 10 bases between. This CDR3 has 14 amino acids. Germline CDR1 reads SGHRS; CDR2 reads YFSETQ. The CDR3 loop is CASSLGLGGETQYF. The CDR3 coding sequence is TGCGCCAGCAGCTTGGGTCTCGGGGGAGAGACCCAGTACTTC.

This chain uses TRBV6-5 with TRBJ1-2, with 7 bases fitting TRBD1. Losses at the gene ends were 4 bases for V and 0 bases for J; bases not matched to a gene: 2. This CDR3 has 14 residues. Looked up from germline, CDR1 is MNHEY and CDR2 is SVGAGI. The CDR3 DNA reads TGTGCCAGCAGTTTGACAGGGACTAACTATGGCTACACCTTC. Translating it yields CASSLTGTNYGYTF.

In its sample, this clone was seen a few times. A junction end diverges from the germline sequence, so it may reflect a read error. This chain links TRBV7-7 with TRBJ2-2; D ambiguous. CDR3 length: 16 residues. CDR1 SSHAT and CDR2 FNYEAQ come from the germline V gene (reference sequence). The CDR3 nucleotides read TGTGCTAGCAGCTTAGGAGCCCCAGGATACACCGGGGAGCTGTTTTTT. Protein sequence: CASSLGAPGYTGELFF. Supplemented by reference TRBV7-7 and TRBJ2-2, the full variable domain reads GAGVSQSPRYKVTKRGQDVTLRCDPISSHATLYWYQQALGQGPEFLTYFNYEAQPDKSGLPSDRFSAERPEGSISTLTIQRTEQRDSAMYRCASSLGAPGYTGELFFGEGSRLTVL.

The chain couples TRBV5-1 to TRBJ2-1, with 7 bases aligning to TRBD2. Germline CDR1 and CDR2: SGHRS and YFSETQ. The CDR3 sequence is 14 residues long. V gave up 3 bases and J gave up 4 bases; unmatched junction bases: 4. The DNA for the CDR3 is TGCGCCAGCAGCTCTAGCGGACCTTACAATGAGCAGTTCTTC. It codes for CASSSSGPYNEQFF.

The CDR3 DNA sequence: TGTGCCAGCAGCCGGATCGGGGGGGCGAGCACTGAAGCTTTCTTT. Protein sequence: CASSRIGGASTEAFF. V is TRBV5-6 and J is TRBJ1-1, with a possible D match to TRBD1 (6 bases). V dropped 4 bases and J dropped 4 bases, with 17 bases sitting between them. CDR3 length equals 15 residues. Germline V CDR1 and CDR2: SGHDT, YYEEEE.

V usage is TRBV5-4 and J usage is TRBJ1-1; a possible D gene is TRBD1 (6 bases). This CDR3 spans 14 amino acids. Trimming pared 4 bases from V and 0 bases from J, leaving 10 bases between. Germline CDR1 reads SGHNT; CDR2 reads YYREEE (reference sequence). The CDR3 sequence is CASSVQGLNTEAFF. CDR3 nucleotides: TGTGCCAGCAGCGTACAGGGCCTGAACACTGAAGCTTTCTTT. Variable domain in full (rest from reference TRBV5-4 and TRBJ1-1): ETGVTQSPTHLIKTRGQQVTLRCSSQSGHNTVSWYQQALGQGPQFIFQYYREEENGRGNFPPRFSGLQFPNYSSELNVNALELDDSALYLCASSVQGLNTEAFFGQGTRLTVV.

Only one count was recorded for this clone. CDR3 in amino acids: CASSLYSGRAMTNTGELFF. CDR3 in DNA: TGCGCCAGCAGCTTGTATAGCGGGAGAGCTATGACTAATACCGGGGAGCTGTTTTTT. This sequence joins TRBV5-1 and TRBJ2-2; 9 nucleotides agree with TRBD2. There are 19 residues in the CDR3. V shed 1 base, J shed 5 bases, and the junction held 15 bases outside the gene matches. Germline V gene lookup returns CDR1 SGHRS and CDR2 YFSETQ.

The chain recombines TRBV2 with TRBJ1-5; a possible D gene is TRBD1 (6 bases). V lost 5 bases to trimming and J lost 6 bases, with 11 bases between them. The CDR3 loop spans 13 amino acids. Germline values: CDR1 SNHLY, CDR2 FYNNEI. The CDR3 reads CASSTGLGQPQHF. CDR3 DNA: TGTGCCAGCAGTACAGGGTTGGGTCAGCCCCAGCATTTT.

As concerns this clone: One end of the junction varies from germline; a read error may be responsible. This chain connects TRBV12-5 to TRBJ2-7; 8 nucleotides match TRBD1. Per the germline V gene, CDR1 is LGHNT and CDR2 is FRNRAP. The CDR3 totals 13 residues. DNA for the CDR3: TGTGCTAGTGGGACAGGGGTGTCCTGCGAGCAGTACTTC. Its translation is CASGTGVSCEQYF.

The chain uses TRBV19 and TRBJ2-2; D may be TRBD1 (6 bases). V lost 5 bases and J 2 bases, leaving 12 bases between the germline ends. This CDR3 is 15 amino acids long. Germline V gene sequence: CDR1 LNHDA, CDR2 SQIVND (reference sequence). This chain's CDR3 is CASSFPGQNTGELFF. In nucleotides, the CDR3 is TGTGCCAGTAGTTTCCCGGGACAAAACACCGGGGAGCTGTTTTTT.

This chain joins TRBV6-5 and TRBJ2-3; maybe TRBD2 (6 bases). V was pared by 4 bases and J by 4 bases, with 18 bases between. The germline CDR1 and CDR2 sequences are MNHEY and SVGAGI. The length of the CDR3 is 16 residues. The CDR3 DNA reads TGTGCCAGCAGTTTGGCCGGGGGTAGCGGACCAGATACGCAGTATTTT. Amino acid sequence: CASSLAGGSGPDTQYF.

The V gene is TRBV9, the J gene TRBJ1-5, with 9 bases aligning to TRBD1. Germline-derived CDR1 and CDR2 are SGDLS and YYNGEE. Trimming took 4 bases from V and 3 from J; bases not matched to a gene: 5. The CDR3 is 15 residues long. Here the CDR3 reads CASSPTGGNNQPQHF. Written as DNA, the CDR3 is TGTGCCAGCAGCCCAACAGGGGGCAACAATCAGCCCCAGCATTTT.

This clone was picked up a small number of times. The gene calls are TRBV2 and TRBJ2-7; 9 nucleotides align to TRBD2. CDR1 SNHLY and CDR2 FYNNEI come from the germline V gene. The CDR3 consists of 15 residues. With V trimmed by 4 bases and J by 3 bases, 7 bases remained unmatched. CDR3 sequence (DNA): TGTGCCAGCAGTGTTGGAGCGGGAGGAAACTACGAGCAGTACTTC. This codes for CASSVGAGGNYEQYF.